The clone carrying this T cell receptor (beta chain) was seen only a few times. Its antigen is not known. Trimming at V came to 2 bases and at J to 5 bases, leaving 10 bases not matched to a gene. From germline, CDR1 is WSHSY and CDR2 SAAADI. There are 17 residues in the CDR3. This record belongs to a study of CD8 T cells in ankylosing spondylitis. General study results and limits: Disease-linked clones were reportedly significantly enriched in matched ankylosing spondylitis synovial fluid. A CD8+ phenotype characterized the disease-linked clones, which were relatively rare in peripheral blood. One TCR beta motif, made up of roughly eight highly homologous variants, appeared characteristic of ankylosing spondylitis blood.

The authors made TCR beta libraries by quantitative 5'-RACE with molecular barcodes. From the 5' RACE reads, TCRdb called clonotypes with MiXCR, one entry per CDR3 protein. Of a few hundred thousand distinct CDR3 sequences in the sample, more than 20% were seen once. Specimen: blood, either unsorted or a sorted T cell fraction (not recorded which). This sequence joins TRBV10-2 and TRBJ2-1; 9 nucleotides match TRBD2. The receptor's source is a female donor with ankylosing spondylitis or in good health (not recorded which). Here the CDR3 DNA reads TGCGCCAGCAGTGAGCCTCAGCGGCTAGCGGGAAACAATGAGCAGTTCTTC. Translation: CASSEPQRLAGNNEQFF.